Presented here are 5 T cell receptor beta chains from one specimen sequenced in a study of T cells in Graves' hyperthyroidism and ophthalmopathy. TCR beta CDR3 regions were amplified from RNA transcripts. During a first-round RT-PCR of the TCR CDR3, the HTBI primer set was used. TCRdb re-called the multiplex PCR reads with MiXCR, one entry per CDR3 protein. The sample has 350,000 or so distinct CDR3 sequences, around 18% seen once. Sequenced: blood. These receptors were collected from a woman between 35 and 50 years old with Graves' ophthalmopathy.

This clonotype was picked up many times. V is TRBV7-3 and J is TRBJ2-7, with TRBD2 matching over 8 bases. Germline V CDR1 and CDR2: SGHTA, FQGTGA. Unmatched junction bases numbered 2, after V lost 1 base and J lost 3 bases. The CDR3 runs to 14 residues. CDR3 coding DNA: TGTGCCAGCAGCTTAAAACGGGGGGGCTACGAGCAGTACTTC. It codes for CASSLKRGGYEQYF.

This clonotype has at least ten counts. A much bigger clone sits one base away, suggesting this may be a read error. The conserved phenylalanine or tryptophan normally closing the CDR3 is absent here, so this likely arose from a read error. The chain carries TRBV6-2 or TRBV6-3 and TRBJ1-5; TRBD1 aligns across 7 bases. Germline V CDR1 and CDR2: MNHEY, SVGEGT. CDR3 length: 15 residues. V lost 6 bases to trimming and J lost 0 bases; unmatched junction nucleotides: 5. CDR3 amino acids: CASRPGQLSNQPQHS. CDR3 sequence (DNA): TGTGCCAGCAGACCGGGACAGCTTAGCAATCAGCCCCAGCATTCT.

This clonotype was counted at least ten times. V and J are TRBV19 and TRBJ1-1, with 10 bases aligning to TRBD1. The CDR3 covers 16 residues. CDR1 and CDR2 from the germline V gene are LNHDA and SQIVND (reference sequence). The V segment lost 3 bases and the J segment 1 base; nucleotides outside the gene matches: 5. The CDR3 coding sequence is TGTGCCAGTAGTATGAGGACAGGGGGAGGGAACACTGAAGCTTTCTTT. Protein: CASSMRTGGGNTEAFF.

The V gene is TRBV30, the J gene TRBJ2-7; perhaps TRBD2 as D (5 bases). This CDR3 is built from 12 residues. V was clipped by 2 bases and J by 3 bases, with 8 bases between them. CDR1 and CDR2 (germline): GTSNPN, SVGIG (reference sequence). The CDR3 coding sequence is TGTGCCTGGAGTTTGGACTTCTACGAGCAGTACTTC. This gives the protein CAWSLDFYEQYF.

This clonotype was counted between two and nine times. Germline and junction disagree at one end, which may indicate a read error. The chain carries TRBV3-1 and TRBJ2-2; either TRBD1 or TRBD2 may supply D (6 bases each). The V gene's germline CDR1 is LGHDT and CDR2 YNNKEL (reference sequence). The CDR3 extends over 17 amino acids. The CDR3 sequence is CASTQAIGGSSTGELFF. CDR3 bases: TGTGCCAGCACCCAAGCCATAGGGGGGAGTAGTACCGGGGAGCTGTTTTTT.